One T cell receptor (beta chain) is described in this entry. Its antigen is unknown. The sample comes from a study of cytomegalovirus exposure and HLA in healthy donors. Study in general: An earlier analysis identified 95 million to 120 million unique TCR beta sequences in 150 million to 200 million T cells. Study-wide results and limits: 16,951 TCR beta sequences were associated with HLA alleles at 0.05 false discovery rate in a later analysis.

The PCR made use of 60 Vbeta and 13 Jbeta primers. Only in-frame clones appear in the TCRdb table, and some are missing; sequencing was by immunoSEQ multiplex PCR. The repertoire includes about 150,000 clones, 55% to 70% of them detected once, and roughly 7% sits in the top ten. CDR3 length: 13 amino acids. Trimming cost V 3 bases and J 1 base, with 6 bases left between them. Germline lookup yields CDR1 MDHEN and CDR2 SYDVKM. The source material was PBMCs. This clonotype was sampled from a woman aged 60-75 years in good health and CMV-seropositive. The chain recombines TRBV28 with TRBJ1-1; TRBD1 is a possible D gene (5 bases). The CDR3 spells CASSLTENTEAFF. For the CDR3, the DNA is TGTGCCAGCAGTTTGACAGAGAACACTGAAGCTTTCTTT.